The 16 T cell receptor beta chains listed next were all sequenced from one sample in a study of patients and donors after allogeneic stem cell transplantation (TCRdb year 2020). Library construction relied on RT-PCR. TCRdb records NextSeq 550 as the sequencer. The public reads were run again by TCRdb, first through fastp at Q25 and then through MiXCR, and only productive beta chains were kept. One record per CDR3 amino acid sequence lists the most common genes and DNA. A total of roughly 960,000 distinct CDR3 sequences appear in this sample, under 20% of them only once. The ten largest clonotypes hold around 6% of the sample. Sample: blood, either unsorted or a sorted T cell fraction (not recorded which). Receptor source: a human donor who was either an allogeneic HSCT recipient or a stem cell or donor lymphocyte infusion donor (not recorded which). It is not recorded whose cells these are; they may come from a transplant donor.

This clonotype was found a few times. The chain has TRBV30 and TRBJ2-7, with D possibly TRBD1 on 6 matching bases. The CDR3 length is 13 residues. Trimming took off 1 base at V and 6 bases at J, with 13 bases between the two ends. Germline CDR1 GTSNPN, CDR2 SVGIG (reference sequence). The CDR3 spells CAWSATGLGEQYF. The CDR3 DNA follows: TGTGCCTGGAGTGCAACAGGGTTAGGCGAGCAGTACTTC.

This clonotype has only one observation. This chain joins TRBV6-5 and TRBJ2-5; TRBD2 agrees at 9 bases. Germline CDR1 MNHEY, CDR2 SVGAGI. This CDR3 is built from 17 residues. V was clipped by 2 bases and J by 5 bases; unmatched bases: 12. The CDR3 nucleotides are TGTGCCAGCAGTTACGGGCTAGCGGGATCGGCTGTGGAGACCCAGTACTTC. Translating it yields CASSYGLAGSAVETQYF.

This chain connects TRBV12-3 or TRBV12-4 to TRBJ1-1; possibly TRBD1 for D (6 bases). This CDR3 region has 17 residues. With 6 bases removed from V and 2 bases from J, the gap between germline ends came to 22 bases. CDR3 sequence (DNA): TGTGCCAGCAGCGCCCGGGCAACAGGGAGCTTCAACACTGAAGCTTTCTTT. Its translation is CASSARATGSFNTEAFF.

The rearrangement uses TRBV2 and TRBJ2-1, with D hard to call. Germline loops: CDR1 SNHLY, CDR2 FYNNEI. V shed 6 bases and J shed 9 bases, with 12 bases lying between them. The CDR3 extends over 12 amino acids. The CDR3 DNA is TGTGCCAGCAGGTCGGGCAGTGCTGAGCAGTTCTTC. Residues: CASRSGSAEQFF.

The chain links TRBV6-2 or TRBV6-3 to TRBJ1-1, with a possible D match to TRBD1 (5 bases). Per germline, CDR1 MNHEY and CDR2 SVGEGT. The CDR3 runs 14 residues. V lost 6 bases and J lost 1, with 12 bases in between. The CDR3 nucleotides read TGTGCCAGCAGGGCGGACATAAGGAACACTGAAGCTTTCTTT. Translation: CASRADIRNTEAFF.

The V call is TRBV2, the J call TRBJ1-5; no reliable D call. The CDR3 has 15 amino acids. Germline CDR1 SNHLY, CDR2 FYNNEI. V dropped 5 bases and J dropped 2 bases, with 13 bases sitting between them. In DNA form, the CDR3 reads TGTGCCAGCAGTCAGGACGGGAGCCGCAATCAGCCCCAGCATTTT. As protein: CASSQDGSRNQPQHF.

The CDR3 bases are TGTGCCACCAGCAGATCCTGGAATACGCAGTATTTT. This sequence encodes CATSRSWNTQYF. V is TRBV15 and J is TRBJ2-3; D unclear. Deletions cut 2 bases from V and 7 bases from J, with 7 bases between. The germline V gene encodes CDR1 LNHNV and CDR2 YYDKDF (reference sequence). The CDR3 loop spans 12 amino acids.

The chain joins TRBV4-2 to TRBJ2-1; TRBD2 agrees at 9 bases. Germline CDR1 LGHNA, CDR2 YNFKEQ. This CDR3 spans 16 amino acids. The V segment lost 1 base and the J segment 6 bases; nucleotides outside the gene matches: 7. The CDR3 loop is CASSQVLAGAINEQFF. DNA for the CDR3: TGTGCCAGCAGCCAAGTCTTAGCGGGGGCCATCAATGAGCAGTTCTTC.

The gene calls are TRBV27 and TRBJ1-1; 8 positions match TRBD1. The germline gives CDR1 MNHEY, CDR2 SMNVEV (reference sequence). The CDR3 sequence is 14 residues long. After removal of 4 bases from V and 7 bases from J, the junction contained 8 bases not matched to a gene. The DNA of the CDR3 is TGTGCCAGCAGTTCGACAGGGGAAAAGAGTGAAGCTTTCTTT. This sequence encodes CASSSTGEKSEAFF.

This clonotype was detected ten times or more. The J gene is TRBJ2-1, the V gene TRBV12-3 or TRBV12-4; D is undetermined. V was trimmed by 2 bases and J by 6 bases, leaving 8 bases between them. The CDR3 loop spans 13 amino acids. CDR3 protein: CASSLHTSNEQFF. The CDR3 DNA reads TGTGCCAGCAGTTTACATACTTCCAATGAGCAGTTCTTC.

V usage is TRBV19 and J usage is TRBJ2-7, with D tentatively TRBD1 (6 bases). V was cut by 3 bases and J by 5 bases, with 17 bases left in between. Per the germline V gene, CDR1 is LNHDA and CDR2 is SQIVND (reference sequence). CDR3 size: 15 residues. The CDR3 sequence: CASSMGAGGENEQYF. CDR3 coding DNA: TGTGCCAGTAGTATGGGAGCTGGGGGCGAAAACGAGCAGTACTTC.

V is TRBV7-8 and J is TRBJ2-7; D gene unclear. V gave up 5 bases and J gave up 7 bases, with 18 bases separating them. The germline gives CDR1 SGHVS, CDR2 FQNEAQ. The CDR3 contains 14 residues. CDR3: CASSRPTVTLEQYF. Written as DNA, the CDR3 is TGTGCCAGCAGCCGCCCGACGGTGACCCTGGAGCAGTACTTC. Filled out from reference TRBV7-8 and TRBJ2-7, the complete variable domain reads GAGVSQSPRYKVAKRGQDVALRCDPISGHVSLFWYQQALGQGPEFLTYFQNEAQLDKSGLPSDRFFAERPEGSVSTLKIQRTQQEDSAVYLCASSRPTVTLEQYFGPGTRLTVT.

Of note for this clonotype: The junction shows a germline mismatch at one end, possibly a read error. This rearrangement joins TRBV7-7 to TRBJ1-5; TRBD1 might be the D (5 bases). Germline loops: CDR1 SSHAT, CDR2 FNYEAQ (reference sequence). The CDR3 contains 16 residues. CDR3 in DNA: TGTGCTAGCAGCTTAGATAACAGGTTAAGCAATCAGCCCCAGCATTTT. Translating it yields CASSLDNRLSNQPQHF.

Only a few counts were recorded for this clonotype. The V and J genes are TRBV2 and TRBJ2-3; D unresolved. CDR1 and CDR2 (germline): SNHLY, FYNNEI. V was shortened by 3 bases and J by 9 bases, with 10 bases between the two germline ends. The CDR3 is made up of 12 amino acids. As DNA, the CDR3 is TGTGCCAGCAGTGACCTCCTTTACACGCAGTATTTT. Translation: CASSDLLYTQYF.

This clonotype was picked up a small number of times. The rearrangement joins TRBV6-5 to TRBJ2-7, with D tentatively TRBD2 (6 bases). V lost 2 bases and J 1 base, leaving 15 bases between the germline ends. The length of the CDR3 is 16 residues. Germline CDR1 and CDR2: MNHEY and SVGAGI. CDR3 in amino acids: CASSYKRLGGSYEQYF. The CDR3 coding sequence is TGTGCCAGCAGTTACAAACGACTCGGGGGATCCTACGAGCAGTACTTC.

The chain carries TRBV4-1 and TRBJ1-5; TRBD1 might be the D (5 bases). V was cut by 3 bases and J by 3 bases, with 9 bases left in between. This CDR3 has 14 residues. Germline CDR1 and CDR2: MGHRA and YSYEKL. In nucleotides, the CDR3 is TGCGCCAGCAGCCAGGACAAATTCAATCAGCCCCAGCATTTT. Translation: CASSQDKFNQPQHF.